The present T cell receptor beta chain was sequenced within a study of lymphopenia after photon versus proton radiotherapy. Notes on the study in general: Larger post-nadir TCR diversity loss correlated inversely with survival in deceased patients. Relative stability marked proton patients; photon patients lost diversity and naive cells. Authors raise, but do not show, better survival with proton therapy.

The data were produced by immunoSEQ multiplex PCR, yet TCRdb's version contains in-frame clones alone and is incomplete. The table lists roughly 58,000 clones, around 87% of them singletons. Comments on this clone: Antigen unknown.

Germline V gene lookup returns CDR1 SEHNR and CDR2 FQNEAQ (reference sequence). The CDR3 spans 16 residues. Trimming took 5 bases from V and 4 from J; bases not matched to a gene: 9. The V and J genes are TRBV7-9 and TRBJ2-2, with 8 bases identical to TRBD1. The sequenced sample was peripheral blood, obtained from a patient treated with proton-based radiotherapy. The clonotype was recovered from a man older than 75 with esophageal cancer. The CDR3 coding sequence is TGTGCCAGCAGCCCTCAGACAGGGGCGGGCACCGGGGAGCTGTTTTTT. It yields the protein CASSPQTGAGTGELFF. Filled out from reference TRBV7-9 and TRBJ2-2, the complete variable domain reads DTGVSQNPRHKITKRGQNVTFRCDPISEHNRLYWYRQTLGQGPEFLTYFQNEAQLEKSRLLSDRFSAERPKGSFSTLEIQRTEQGDSAMYLCASSPQTGAGTGELFFGEGSRLTVL.